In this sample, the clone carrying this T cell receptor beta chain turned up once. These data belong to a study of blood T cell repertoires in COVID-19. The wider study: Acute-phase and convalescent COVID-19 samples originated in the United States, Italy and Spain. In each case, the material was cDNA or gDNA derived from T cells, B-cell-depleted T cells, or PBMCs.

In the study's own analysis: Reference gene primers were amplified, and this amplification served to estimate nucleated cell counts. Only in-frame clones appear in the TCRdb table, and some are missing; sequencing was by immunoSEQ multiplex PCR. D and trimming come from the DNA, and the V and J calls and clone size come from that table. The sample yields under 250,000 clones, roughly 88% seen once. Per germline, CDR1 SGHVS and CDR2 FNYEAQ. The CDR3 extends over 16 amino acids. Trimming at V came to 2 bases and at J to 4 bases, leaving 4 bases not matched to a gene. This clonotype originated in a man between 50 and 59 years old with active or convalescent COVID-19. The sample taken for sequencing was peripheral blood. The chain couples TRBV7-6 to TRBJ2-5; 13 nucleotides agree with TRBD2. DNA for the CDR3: TGTGCCAGCAGCTTAACTAGCGGGGGGGTGGGAGAGACCCAGTACTTC. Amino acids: CASSLTSGGVGETQYF. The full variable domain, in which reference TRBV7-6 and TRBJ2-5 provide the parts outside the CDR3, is GAGVSQSPRYKVTKRGQDVALRCDPISGHVSLYWYRQALGQGPEFLTYFNYEAQQDKSGLPNDRFSAERPEGSISTLTIQRTEQRDSAMYRCASSLTSGGVGETQYFGPGTRLLVL.